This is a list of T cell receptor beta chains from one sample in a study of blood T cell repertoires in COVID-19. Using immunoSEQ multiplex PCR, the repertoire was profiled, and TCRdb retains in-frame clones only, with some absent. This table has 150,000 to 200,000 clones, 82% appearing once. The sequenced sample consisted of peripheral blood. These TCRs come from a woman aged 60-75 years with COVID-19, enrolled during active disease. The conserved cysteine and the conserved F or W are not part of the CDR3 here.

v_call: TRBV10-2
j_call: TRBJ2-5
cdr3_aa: ASSERGRVETQY

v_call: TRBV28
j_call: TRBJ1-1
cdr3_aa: ASRTPGQNTEAF

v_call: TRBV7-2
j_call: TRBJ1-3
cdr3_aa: ASSLGTGQGIGNTIY

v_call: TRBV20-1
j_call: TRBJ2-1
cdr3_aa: SASPYREDSRF

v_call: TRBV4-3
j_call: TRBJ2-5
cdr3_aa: ASSQDPPGRGTQY

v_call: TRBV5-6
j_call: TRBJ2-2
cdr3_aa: ASSLGQGVSGELF

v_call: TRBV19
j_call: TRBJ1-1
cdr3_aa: ASSMGGARTEAF

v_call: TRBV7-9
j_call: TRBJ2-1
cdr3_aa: ASSLGRGASEQF

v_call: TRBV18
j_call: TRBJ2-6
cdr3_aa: ASSDRGLSGANVLT

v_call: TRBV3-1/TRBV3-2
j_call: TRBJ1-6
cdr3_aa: ASSHRGVSSYNSPLH

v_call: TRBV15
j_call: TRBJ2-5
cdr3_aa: ATSTSWGTVNSQY

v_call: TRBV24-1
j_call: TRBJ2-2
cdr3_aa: ATSDLLGGVNTGELF

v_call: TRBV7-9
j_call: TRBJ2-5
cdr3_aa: ASSFSGYQETQY

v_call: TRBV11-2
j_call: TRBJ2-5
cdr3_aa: ASSQNHRGQETQY

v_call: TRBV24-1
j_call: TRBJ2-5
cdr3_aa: ATSDLRDPSRETQY

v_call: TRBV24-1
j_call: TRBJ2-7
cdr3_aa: ATSDPGTGTKQY

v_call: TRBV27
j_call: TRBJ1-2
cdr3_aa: ASSPQSRGGYT

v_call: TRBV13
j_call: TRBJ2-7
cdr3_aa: ASSPGLAGGPYEQY

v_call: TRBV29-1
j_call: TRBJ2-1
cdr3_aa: SVELGSYEQF

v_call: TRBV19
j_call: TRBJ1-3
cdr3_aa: ASRLDRYSGNTIY

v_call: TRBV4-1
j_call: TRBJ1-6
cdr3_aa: ASSQDVADNSPLH

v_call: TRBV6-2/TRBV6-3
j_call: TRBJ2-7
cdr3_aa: ASSYNFAQGLPEEQY

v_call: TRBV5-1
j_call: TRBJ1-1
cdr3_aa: ASSLGGKTEAF

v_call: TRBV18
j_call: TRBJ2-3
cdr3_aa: ASSPLSPIGSDTQY

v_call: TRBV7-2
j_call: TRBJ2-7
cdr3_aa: ASSLGGGGPYEQY

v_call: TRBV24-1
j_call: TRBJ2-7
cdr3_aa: ATSDPGTGQHEQY

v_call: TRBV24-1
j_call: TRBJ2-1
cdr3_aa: ATSDSEGAGNEQF

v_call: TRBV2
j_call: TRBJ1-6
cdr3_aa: ASMGQGATNSPLH

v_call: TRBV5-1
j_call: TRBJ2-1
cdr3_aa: ASRLDRETYNEQF

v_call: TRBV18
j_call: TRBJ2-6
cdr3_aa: ASSPRRLSSGANVLT

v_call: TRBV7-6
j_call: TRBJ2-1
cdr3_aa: ASSAGQGGENEQF

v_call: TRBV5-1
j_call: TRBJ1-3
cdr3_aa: ASSFDPGTGTGNTIY

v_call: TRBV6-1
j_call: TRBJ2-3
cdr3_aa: ASSEGGFSGTQY

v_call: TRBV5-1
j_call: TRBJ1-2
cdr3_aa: ASSLRRPGQGTGYT

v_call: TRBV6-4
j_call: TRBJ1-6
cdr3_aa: ASSESRDSPLH

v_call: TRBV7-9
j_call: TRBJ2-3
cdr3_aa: ASSAPSTDTQY

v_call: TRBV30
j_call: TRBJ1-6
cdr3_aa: ACAGQAVGDSPLH

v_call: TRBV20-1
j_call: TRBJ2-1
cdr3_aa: SASHRVSYNEQF

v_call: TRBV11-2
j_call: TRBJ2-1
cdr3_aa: ASSRDFRDEQF

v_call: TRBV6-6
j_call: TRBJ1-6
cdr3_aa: ASTVDRNPSFSPLH

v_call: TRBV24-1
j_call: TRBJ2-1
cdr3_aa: ATRPGQGSHEQF

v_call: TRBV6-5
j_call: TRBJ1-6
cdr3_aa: ASSFLNSPLH

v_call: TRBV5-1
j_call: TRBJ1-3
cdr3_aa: ASNGEGAGNTIY

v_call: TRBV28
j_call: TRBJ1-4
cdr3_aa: ASFTGATNEKLF

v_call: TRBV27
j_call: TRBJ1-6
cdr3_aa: ASSFVGGSSYNSPLH

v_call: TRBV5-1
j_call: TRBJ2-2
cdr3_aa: ASSLEGLETGELF